Following are 18 T cell receptor beta chains from one sample sequenced in a study of blood T cell repertoires in COVID-19. Generated by immunoSEQ multiplex PCR, the TCRdb table keeps only in-frame clones and is missing some. The table has around 120,000 clones, roughly 81% seen once. The material sequenced was peripheral blood. The origin of the receptors is a human donor in a cohort sampled during active COVID-19.

This chain uses TRBV28 with TRBJ1-3; tentatively, D is TRBD1 (6 bases). Trimming cost V 1 base and J 0 bases, with 16 bases left between them. CDR3 length: 18 amino acids. Germline V gene sequence: CDR1 MDHEN, CDR2 SYDVKM. The CDR3 is CASSLYPPDRLSGNTIYF. CDR3 sequence (DNA): TGTGCCAGCAGTTTATACCCCCCCGACAGGCTCTCTGGAAACACCATATATTTT.

The CDR3 region has the DNA TGTGCTAGCGGAGGGCCGTCGGCAAACACTGAAGCTTTCTTT. Translated: CASGGPSANTEAFF. The rearrangement uses TRBV12-5 and TRBJ1-1; D gene unclear. Trimming took off 9 bases at V and 2 bases at J, with 16 bases between the two ends. The CDR3 is 14 amino acids. Germline V CDR1 and CDR2: LGHNT, FRNRAP.

This clone has only one observation. The identical CDR3 is also encoded by other nucleotide sequences in the sample. J is TRBJ1-1 and V is TRBV12-3 or TRBV12-4; D is unresolved. Deletions cut 1 base from V and 8 bases from J, with 5 bases between. CDR3 length: 11 residues. CDR3 sequence reads: CASSLGLEAFF. CDR3 sequence (DNA): TGTGCCAGCAGTTTAGGGCTCGAAGCTTTCTTT.

The CDR3 nucleotides are TGTGCCAGCAGGACGCGGACGCCCGGGACAAACTACGAGCAGTACTTC. Its protein is CASRTRTPGTNYEQYF. The chain carries TRBV28 and TRBJ2-7; TRBD1 might be the D (6 bases). The V end was cut by 6 bases, the J end by 3 bases, with 21 bases between. This CDR3 has 16 amino acids. Germline loops: CDR1 MDHEN, CDR2 SYDVKM.

This chain joins TRBV9 and TRBJ1-1; 8 bases are a match to TRBD1. Looked up from germline, CDR1 is SGDLS and CDR2 is YYNGEE. Trimming cost V 3 bases and J 4 bases; bases outside gene matches: 8. This CDR3 comprises 15 residues. The CDR3 sequence is CASSGSQGAFTEAFF. CDR3 nucleotide sequence: TGTGCCAGCAGCGGATCTCAGGGGGCTTTCACTGAAGCTTTCTTT. Full variable domain (outside the CDR3, taken from reference TRBV9 and TRBJ1-1): DSGVTQTPKHLITATGQRVTLRCSPRSGDLSVYWYQQSLDQGLQFLIQYYNGEERAKGNILERFSAQQFPDLHSELNLSSLELGDSALYFCASSGSQGAFTEAFFGQGTRLTVV.

The rearrangement uses TRBV7-3 and TRBJ2-2; TRBD1 agrees at 8 bases. V lost 5 bases, J lost 4 bases, and 3 bases stayed unmatched. Germline values: CDR1 SGHTA, CDR2 FQGTGA. The CDR3 totals 14 residues. As DNA, the CDR3 is TGTGCCAGCAGCCAGGGGGCCGGCACCGGGGAGCTGTTTTTT. It is translated as CASSQGAGTGELFF.

This clone was observed once. The CDR3 DNA sequence: TGTGCCAGCAGTGACAACTACGAGCAGTACTTC. Translated: CASSDNYEQYF. The genes are TRBV6-1 and TRBJ2-7; D not certain. Germline assignment: CDR1 MNHNS and CDR2 SASEGT. This CDR3 is 11 amino acids long. V was pared by 3 bases and J by 3 bases, with 3 bases between.

J is TRBJ1-2 and V is TRBV24-1; the match to TRBD1 covers 10 bases. Per the germline V gene, CDR1 is KGHDR and CDR2 is SFDVKD. The V segment lost 5 bases and the J segment 7 bases; nucleotides outside the gene matches: 3. The CDR3 extends over 13 amino acids. The CDR3 bases are TGTGCCACCAGTGTCGGGACAGGGGTTGGCTACACCTTC. Translation gives CATSVGTGVGYTF.

This chain uses TRBV27 with TRBJ2-7, with 7 bases matching TRBD1. The junction had 4 bases not matched to a gene; V was cut back by 2 bases and J by 6 bases. The CDR3 contains 13 residues. Germline V lookup: CDR1 MNHEY, CDR2 SMNVEV (reference sequence). The CDR3 DNA reads as TGTGCCAGCAGTTTAAACAGGGGTGCCGAGCAGTACTTC. Its protein product is CASSLNRGAEQYF.

The chain is built from TRBV9 and TRBJ1-6; D not certain. This CDR3 is built from 14 residues. CDR1 SGDLS and CDR2 YYNGEE come from the germline V gene. V lost 0 bases, J lost 9 bases, and 10 bases lay in between. The CDR3 loop reads CASSVGSEGSPLHF. The CDR3 region has the DNA TGTGCCAGCAGCGTAGGTTCAGAGGGTTCACCCCTCCACTTT.

This clone has more than one count but fewer than ten. This chain links TRBV5-1 with TRBJ2-7; 8 nucleotides agree with TRBD2. This CDR3 spans 14 amino acids. The V and J ends lost 5 bases and 5 bases, in that order; junction bases with no gene match: 9. The germline V gene has CDR1 SGHRS and CDR2 YFSETQ. The CDR3 is CASSRAGLENEQYF. The CDR3 region has the DNA TGCGCCAGCAGTAGAGCGGGACTAGAAAACGAGCAGTACTTC.

The J gene is TRBJ2-1, the V gene TRBV5-1; 8 bases align to TRBD2. Germline CDR1 SGHRS, CDR2 YFSETQ. This CDR3 spans 17 amino acids. V shed 5 bases and J 7 bases; nucleotides not matched to a gene: 17. This CDR3 reads CASSSDVVAGMKNEQFF. CDR3 in DNA: TGCGCCAGCAGTTCTGACGTTGTAGCGGGAATGAAGAATGAGCAGTTCTTC.

The chain joins TRBV5-1 to TRBJ1-1; D is perhaps TRBD1 (5 bases). The CDR3 is 14 residues long. Germline V CDR1 and CDR2: SGHRS, YFSETQ. Between the trimmed V and J ends, which lost 1 base and 5 bases, there was a span of 12 bases. This CDR3 reads CASSLQGEGTEAFF. CDR3 DNA sequence: TGCGCCAGCAGCTTGCAGGGCGAAGGTACTGAAGCTTTCTTT.

The genes are TRBV19 and TRBJ2-2; D is uncertain. V lost 5 bases and J lost 4, with 11 bases in between. This CDR3 is 14 amino acids long. The germline V gene encodes CDR1 LNHDA and CDR2 SQIVND (reference sequence). CDR3 coding DNA: TGTGCCAGTAGTGTGCCACAGAGCACCGGGGAGCTGTTTTTT. Translating it yields CASSVPQSTGELFF.

The chain is built from TRBV5-6 and TRBJ2-1; D is ambiguous. This CDR3 is 13 amino acids long. The V end lost 4 bases, the J end lost 4 bases, and 9 bases lay between the germline ends. Germline V gene data show CDR1 as SGHDT and CDR2 as YYEEEE. CDR3 in DNA: TGTGCCAGCAGCGTCGTCAGTTACAATGAGCAGTTCTTC. This codes for CASSVVSYNEQFF.

The chain recombines TRBV24-1 with TRBJ2-2, with D maybe TRBD1 (6 bases). The CDR3 is 15 amino acids. V lost 4 bases and J lost 12, with 20 bases in between. CDR1 and CDR2 from the germline V gene are KGHDR and SFDVKD. In DNA, the CDR3 is TGTGCCACCAGTGACCAAGGACAGCCTTTAGGGAAGCTGTTTTTT. This gives the protein CATSDQGQPLGKLFF.

This chain connects TRBV5-8 to TRBJ2-3; D gene unclear. The V end lost 0 bases, the J end lost 3 bases, and 5 bases lay between the germline ends. The CDR3 extends over 13 amino acids. Germline assignment: CDR1 SGHTS and CDR2 YDEGEE. CDR3 nucleotides: TGTGCCAGCAGCTTGGCCGGGACAGATACGCAGTATTTT. The encoded protein is CASSLAGTDTQYF.

The chain recombines TRBV7-5 with TRBJ1-1; whether TRBD1, the table's D call, matches the DNA was not checked. TRBV7-5 counts as a pseudogene. This CDR3 spans 18 amino acids. CDR3 region: CARSFTLVPQGVSTEAFF. CDR3 DNA sequence: TGTGCCAGAAGCTTTACGCTAGTTCCTCAGGGGGTGAGCACTGAAGCTTTCTTT.